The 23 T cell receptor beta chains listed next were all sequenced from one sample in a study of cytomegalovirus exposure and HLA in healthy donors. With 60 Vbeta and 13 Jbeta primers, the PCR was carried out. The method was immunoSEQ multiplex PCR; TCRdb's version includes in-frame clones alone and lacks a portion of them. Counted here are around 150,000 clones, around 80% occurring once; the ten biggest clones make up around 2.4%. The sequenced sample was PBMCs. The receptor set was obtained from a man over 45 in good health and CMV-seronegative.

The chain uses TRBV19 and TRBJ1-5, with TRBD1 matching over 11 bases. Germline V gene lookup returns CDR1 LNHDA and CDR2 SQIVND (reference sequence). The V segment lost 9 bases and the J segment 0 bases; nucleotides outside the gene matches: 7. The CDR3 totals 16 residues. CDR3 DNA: TGTGCCAGCCGGACAGGGGGCTCCCTTAGCAATCAGCCCCAGCATTTT. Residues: CASRTGGSLSNQPQHF.

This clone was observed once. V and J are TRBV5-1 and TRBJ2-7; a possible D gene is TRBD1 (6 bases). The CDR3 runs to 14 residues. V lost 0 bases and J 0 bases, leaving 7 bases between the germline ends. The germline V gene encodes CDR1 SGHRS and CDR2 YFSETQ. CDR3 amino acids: CASSLGDISYEQYF. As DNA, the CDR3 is TGCGCCAGCAGCTTGGGGGACATCTCCTACGAGCAGTACTTC.

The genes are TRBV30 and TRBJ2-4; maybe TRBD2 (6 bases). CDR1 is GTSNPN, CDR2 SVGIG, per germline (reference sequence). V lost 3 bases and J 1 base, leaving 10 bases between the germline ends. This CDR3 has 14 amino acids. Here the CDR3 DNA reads TGTGCCTGGAGCGTAGCGGTCGCCAAAAACATTCAGTACTTC. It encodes CAWSVAVAKNIQYF.

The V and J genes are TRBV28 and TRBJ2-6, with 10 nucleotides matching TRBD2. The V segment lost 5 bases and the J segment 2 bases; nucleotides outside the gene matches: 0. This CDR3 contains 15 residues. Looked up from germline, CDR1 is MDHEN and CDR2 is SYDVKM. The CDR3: CASSSGGAGANVLTF. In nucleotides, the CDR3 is TGTGCCAGCAGTAGCGGGGGGGCTGGGGCCAACGTCCTGACTTTC.

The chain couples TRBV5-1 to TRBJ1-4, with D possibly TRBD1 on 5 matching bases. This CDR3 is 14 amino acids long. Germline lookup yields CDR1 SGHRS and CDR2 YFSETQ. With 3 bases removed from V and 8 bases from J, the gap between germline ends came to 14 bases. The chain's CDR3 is CASSWRGEEEKLFF. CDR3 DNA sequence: TGCGCCAGCAGCTGGCGAGGGGAGGAGGAAAAACTGTTTTTT.

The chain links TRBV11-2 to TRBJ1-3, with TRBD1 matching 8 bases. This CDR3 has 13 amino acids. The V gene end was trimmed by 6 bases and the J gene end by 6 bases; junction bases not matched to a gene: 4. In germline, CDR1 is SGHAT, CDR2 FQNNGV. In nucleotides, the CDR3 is TGTGCCAGCAGATTGACAGGGGAAAACACCATATATTTT. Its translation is CASRLTGENTIYF.

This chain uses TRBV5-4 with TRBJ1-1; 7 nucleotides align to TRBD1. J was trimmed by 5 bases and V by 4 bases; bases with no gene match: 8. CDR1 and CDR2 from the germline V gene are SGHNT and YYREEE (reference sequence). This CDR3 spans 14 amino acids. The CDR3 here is CASSVDRAGTEAFF. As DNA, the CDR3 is TGTGCCAGCAGCGTCGACAGGGCAGGAACTGAAGCTTTCTTT.

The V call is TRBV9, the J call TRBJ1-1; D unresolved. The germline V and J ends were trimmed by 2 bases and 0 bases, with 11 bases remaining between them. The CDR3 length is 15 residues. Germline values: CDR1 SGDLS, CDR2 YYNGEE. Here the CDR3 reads CASSVLTAMNTEAFF. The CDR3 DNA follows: TGTGCCAGCAGCGTTTTAACCGCGATGAACACTGAAGCTTTCTTT.

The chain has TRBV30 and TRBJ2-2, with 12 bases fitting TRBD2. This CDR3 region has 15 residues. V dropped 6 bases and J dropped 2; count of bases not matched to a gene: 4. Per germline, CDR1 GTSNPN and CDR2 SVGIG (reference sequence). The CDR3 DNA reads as TGTGCCTGCCCGACTAGCGGGGGAAACACCGGGGAGCTGTTTTTT. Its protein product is CACPTSGGNTGELFF.

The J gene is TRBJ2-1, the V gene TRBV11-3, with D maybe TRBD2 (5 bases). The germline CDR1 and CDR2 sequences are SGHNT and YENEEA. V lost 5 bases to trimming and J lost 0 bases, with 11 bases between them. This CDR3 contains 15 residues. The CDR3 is CASSPSRGSYNEQFF. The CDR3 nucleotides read TGTGCCAGCAGCCCCAGTCGGGGCTCCTACAATGAGCAGTTCTTC. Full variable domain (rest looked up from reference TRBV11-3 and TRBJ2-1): EAGVVQSPRYKIIEKKQPVAFWCNPISGHNTLYWYLQNLGQGPELLIRYENEEAVDDSQLPKDRFSAERLKGVDSTLKIQPAELGDSAVYLCASSPSRGSYNEQFFGPGTRLTVL.

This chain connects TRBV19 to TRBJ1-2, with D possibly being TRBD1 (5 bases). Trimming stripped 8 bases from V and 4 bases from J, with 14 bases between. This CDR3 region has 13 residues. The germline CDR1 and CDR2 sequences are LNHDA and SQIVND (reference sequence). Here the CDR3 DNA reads TGTGCCAGTTACAAGACGGGGGTCTATGGCTACACCTTC. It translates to CASYKTGVYGYTF.

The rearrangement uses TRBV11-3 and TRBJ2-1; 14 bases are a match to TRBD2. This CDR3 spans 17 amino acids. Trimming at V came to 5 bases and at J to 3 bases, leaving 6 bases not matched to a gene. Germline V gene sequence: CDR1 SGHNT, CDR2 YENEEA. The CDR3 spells CASSPQGLAGDYNEQFF. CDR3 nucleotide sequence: TGTGCCAGCAGCCCGCAGGGACTAGCGGGAGACTACAATGAGCAGTTCTTC. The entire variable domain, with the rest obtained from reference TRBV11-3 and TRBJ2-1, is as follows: EAGVVQSPRYKIIEKKQPVAFWCNPISGHNTLYWYLQNLGQGPELLIRYENEEAVDDSQLPKDRFSAERLKGVDSTLKIQPAELGDSAVYLCASSPQGLAGDYNEQFFGPGTRLTVL.

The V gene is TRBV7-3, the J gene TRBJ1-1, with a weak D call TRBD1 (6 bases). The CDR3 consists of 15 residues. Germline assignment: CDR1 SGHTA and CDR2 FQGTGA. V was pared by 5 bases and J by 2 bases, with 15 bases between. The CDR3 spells CASSPTTGLNTEAFF. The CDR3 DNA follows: TGTGCCAGCAGCCCGACCACAGGGTTAAACACTGAAGCTTTCTTT.

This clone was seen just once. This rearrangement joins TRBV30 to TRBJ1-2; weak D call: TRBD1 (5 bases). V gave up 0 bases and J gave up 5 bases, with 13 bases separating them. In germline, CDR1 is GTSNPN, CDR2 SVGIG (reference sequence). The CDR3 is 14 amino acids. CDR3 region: CAWSVTGGGYGYTF. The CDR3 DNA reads TGTGCCTGGAGTGTAACGGGGGGTGGATATGGCTACACCTTC.

The CDR3 bases are TGTGCCAGCAGACAGGGGGCGAACTATGGCTACACCTTC. Residues: CASRQGANYGYTF. The V call is TRBV6-1, the J call TRBJ1-2; 9 nucleotides match TRBD1. Germline CDR1 and CDR2: MNHNS and SASEGT. Trimming removed 6 bases from V and 2 bases from J; junction bases left unmatched: 1. This CDR3 has 13 residues.

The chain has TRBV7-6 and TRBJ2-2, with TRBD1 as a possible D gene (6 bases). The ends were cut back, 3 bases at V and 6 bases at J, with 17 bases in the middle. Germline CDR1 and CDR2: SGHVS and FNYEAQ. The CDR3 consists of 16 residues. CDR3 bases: TGTGCCAGCAGCTTTGAGGGGGTAGGGGCCGCCGGGGAGCTGTTTTTT. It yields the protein CASSFEGVGAAGELFF.

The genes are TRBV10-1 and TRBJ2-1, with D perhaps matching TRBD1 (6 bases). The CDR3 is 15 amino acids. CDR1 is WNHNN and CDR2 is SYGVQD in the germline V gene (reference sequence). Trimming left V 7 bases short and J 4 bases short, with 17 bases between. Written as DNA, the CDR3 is TGCGCCAGCAAGCTAAAGGGGGTGGGATACAATGAGCAGTTCTTC. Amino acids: CASKLKGVGYNEQFF.

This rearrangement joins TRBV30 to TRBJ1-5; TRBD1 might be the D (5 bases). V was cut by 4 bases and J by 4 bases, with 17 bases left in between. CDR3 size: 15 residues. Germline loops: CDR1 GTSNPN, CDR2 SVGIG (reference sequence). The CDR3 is CAWTVDRLLNQPQHF. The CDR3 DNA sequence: TGTGCCTGGACCGTCGACAGACTGCTAAATCAGCCCCAGCATTTT.

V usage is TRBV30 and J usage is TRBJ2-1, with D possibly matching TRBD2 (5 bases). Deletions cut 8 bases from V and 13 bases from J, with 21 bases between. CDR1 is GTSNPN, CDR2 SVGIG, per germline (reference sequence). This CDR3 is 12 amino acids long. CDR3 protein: CAGGETPLSQFF. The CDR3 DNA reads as TGTGCCGGAGGTGAGACGCCCTTATCACAGTTCTTC. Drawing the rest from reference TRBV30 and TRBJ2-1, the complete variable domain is SQTIHQWPATLVQPVGSPLSLECTVEGTSNPNLYWYRQAAGRGLQLLFYSVGIGQISSEVPQNLSASRPQDRQFILSSKKLLLSDSGFYLCAGGETPLSQFFGPGTRLTVL.

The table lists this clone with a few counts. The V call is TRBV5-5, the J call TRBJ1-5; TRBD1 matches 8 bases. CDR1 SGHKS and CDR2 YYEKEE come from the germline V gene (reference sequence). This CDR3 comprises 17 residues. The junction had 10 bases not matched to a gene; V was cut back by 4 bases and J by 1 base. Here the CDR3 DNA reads TGTGCCAGCAGCCCCGGGACAGGTATGGGAAGCAATCAGCCCCAGCATTTT. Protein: CASSPGTGMGSNQPQHF.

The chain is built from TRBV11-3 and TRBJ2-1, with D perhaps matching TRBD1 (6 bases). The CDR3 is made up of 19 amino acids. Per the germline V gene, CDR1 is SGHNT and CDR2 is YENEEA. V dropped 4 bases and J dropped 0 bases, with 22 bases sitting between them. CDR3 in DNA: TGTGCCAGCAGCTCACTTATTGGACAGACTATGAGCTCCTACAATGAGCAGTTCTTC. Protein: CASSSLIGQTMSSYNEQFF.

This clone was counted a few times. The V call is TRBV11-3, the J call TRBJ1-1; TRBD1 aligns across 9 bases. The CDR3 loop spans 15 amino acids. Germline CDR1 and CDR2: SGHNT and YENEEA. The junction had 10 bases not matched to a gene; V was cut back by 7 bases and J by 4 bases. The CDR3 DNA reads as TGTGCCAGCACCTATGGGAGACAGGGGGGCACTGAAGCTTTCTTT. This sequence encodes CASTYGRQGGTEAFF.

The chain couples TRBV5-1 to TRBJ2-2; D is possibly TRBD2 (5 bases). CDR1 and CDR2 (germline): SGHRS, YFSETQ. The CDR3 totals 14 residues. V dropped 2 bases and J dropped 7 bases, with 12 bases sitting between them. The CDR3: CASSLSRGSGELFF. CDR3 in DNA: TGCGCCAGCAGCTTATCCCGGGGTAGCGGGGAGCTGTTTTTT.